This T cell receptor (beta chain) was sequenced in a study of shared clonotypes between healthy human individuals. The germline V gene encodes CDR1 KGHSH and CDR2 LQKENI. This CDR3 is 14 amino acids long. V lost 6 bases to trimming and J lost 4 bases, with 12 bases between them. Data came from immunoSEQ multiplex PCR; TCRdb stores just in-frame clones and leaves some out. The table shows around 1.1 million clones, with approximately 80% occurring only once. The specimen sequenced was memory CD4+ T cells from PBMCs. The sample's subset: CD45RA-negative fraction. The V call is TRBV18, the J call TRBJ2-2; D tentatively reads TRBD1 or TRBD2 (6 bases each). This receptor was taken from a man between 18 and 35 years old in good health. Some clones in this sample may be carry-over from other donors' samples. CDR3 protein: CASSPSGATGELFF. In DNA form, the CDR3 reads TGTGCCAGCTCCCCCTCGGGGGCCACCGGGGAGCTGTTTTTT.